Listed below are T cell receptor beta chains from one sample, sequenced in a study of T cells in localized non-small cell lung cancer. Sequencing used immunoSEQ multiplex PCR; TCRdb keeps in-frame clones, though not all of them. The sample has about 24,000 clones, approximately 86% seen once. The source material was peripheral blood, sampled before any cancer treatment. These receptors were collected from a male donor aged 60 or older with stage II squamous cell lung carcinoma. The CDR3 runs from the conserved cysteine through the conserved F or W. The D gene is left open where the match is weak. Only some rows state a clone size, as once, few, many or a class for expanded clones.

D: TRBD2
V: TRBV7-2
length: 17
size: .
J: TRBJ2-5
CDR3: CASSFRTSGVFQETQYF
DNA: TGTGCCAGCAGCTTTCGGACTAGCGGGGTCTTTCAAGAGACCCAGTACTTC

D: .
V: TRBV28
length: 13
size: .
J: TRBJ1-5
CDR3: CASRSSREQPQHF
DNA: TGTGCCAGCAGGTCTTCCAGGGAACAGCCCCAGCATTTT

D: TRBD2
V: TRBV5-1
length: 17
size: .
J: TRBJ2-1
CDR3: CASSLFSSGGYYNEQFF
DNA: TGCGCCAGCAGCTTGTTTTCTAGCGGGGGCTATTACAATGAGCAGTTCTTC

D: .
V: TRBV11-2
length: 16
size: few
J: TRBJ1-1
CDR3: CASSLVGPAMNTEAFF
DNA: TGTGCCAGCAGCTTAGTCGGACCCGCTATGAACACTGAAGCTTTCTTT

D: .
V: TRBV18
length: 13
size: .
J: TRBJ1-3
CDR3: CASSPSSGNTIYF
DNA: TGTGCCAGCTCACCATCTTCAGGAAACACCATATATTTT

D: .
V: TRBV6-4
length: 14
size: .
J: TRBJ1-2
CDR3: CASTPEAGSYGYTF
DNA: TGTGCCAGCACCCCGGAAGCAGGCTCCTATGGCTACACCTTC

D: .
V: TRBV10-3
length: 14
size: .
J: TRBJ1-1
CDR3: CAIRSRDTNTEAFF
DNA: TGTGCCATCAGATCACGGGACACGAACACTGAAGCTTTCTTT

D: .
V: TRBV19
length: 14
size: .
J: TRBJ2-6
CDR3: CASSLQAGANVLTF
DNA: TGTGCCAGTAGTCTACAGGCTGGGGCCAACGTCCTGACTTTC

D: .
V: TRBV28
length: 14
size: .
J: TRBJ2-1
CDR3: CASSLVAAGNEQFF
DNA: TGTGCCAGCAGTTTAGTAGCAGCTGGGAATGAGCAGTTCTTC

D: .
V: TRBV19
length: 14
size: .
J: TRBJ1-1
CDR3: CASSIFWGGTEAFF
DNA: TGTGCCAGTAGTATTTTTTGGGGGGGGACTGAAGCTTTCTTT

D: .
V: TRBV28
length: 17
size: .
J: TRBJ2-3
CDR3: CASSFEVVGHSTDTQYF
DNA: TGTGCCAGCAGTTTTGAGGTTGTTGGGCACAGCACAGATACGCAGTATTTT

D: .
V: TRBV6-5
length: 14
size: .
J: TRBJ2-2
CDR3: CASTIIGRTGELFF
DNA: TGTGCCAGCACTATAATAGGTCGCACCGGGGAGCTGTTTTTT

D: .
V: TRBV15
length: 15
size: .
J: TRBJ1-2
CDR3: CATSSLEGEEYGYTF
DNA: TGTGCCACCAGCAGCTTGGAGGGGGAGGAATATGGCTACACCTTC

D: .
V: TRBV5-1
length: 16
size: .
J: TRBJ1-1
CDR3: CASSSYTGTANTEAFF
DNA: TGCGCCAGCAGCTCGTATACCGGGACCGCGAACACTGAAGCTTTCTTT

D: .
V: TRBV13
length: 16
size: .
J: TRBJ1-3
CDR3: CASSPGPGPSGNTIYF
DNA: TGTGCCAGCAGCCCCGGGCCGGGGCCCTCTGGAAACACCATATATTTT

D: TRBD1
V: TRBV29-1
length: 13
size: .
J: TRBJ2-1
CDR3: CSSGTGRWDEQFF
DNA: TGCAGCTCCGGGACAGGGAGGTGGGATGAGCAGTTCTTC

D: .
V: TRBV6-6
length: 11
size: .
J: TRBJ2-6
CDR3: CASSYSGDLTF
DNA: TGTGCCAGCAGTTACTCCGGGGACCTGACTTTC